In this sample, the clone carrying this T cell receptor beta chain turned up a few times. The antigen is not known. These data originate in a study of CD8 T cells in ankylosing spondylitis. Study conclusions and caveats: Both synovial fluid and blood in reactive arthritis had previously been reported to carry some motif variants. Seven to nine highly homologous variants formed a TCR beta motif that appeared characteristic of ankylosing spondylitis blood.

TCRdb used MiXCR to reprocess the 5' RACE reads, holding one entry per CDR3 protein. The sample consists of roughly 150,000 distinct CDR3 sequences, about 32% of them appearing once. V lost 5 bases and J lost 4, with 11 bases in between. Germline V gene lookup returns CDR1 SQVTM and CDR2 ANQGSEA. The length of the CDR3 is 12 residues. Sequenced input: synovial fluid, either unsorted or a sorted T cell fraction (not recorded which). The source is a male donor with ankylosing spondylitis. The chain joins TRBV29-1 to TRBJ1-2; the D gene is possibly TRBD1 (6 bases). The CDR3 nucleotides are TGCAGCGTTAGTACAGGGATCTATGGCTACACCTTC. Protein sequence: CSVSTGIYGYTF.